Presented here are 2 T cell receptor beta chains from one specimen sequenced in a study of neurological immune-mediated disorders. Time point denoted: technical triplicate 2. MiXCR was run by TCRdb on the 5' RACE reads, yielding one entry per CDR3 protein. The sample records under 65,000 distinct CDR3 sequences, nearly 25% being singletons. The sequenced sample was PBMCs. Every receptor here comes from a man in his sixties with HTLV-1-associated myelopathy (HAM/TSP).

This clonotype has a count of ten or more. The chain uses TRBV25-1 and TRBJ2-5; D remains unclear. This CDR3 has 11 amino acids. Looked up from germline, CDR1 is MGHDK and CDR2 is SYGVNS. Trimming pared 6 bases from V and 5 bases from J, leaving 7 bases between. The CDR3 nucleotides read TGTGCCAGCAGGTATTTGGAGACCCAGTACTTC. Translation gives CASRYLETQYF.

This rearrangement joins TRBV7-8 to TRBJ2-3; no reliable D call. Between the trimmed V and J ends, which lost 7 bases and 2 bases, there was a span of 7 bases. The V gene's germline CDR1 is SGHVS and CDR2 FQNEAQ. This CDR3 region has 12 residues. CDR3 sequence: CASTFLTDTQYF. In DNA, the CDR3 is TGTGCCAGCACTTTCCTCACAGATACGCAGTATTTT.